This T cell receptor (beta chain) was obtained from a study of T-cell reconstitution after alpha-beta-depleted transplantation in children (dated by TCRdb to about 2016). With regard to the full study: Using TCR repertoire profiling, the study followed T-cell immune reconstitution in a quantitative way in children after TCRalphabeta/CD19-depleted allogeneic hematopoietic cell transplantation.

The method behind the library was PCR. TCRdb lists the instrument as Illumina HiSeq 2500. Molecular barcoding was employed in the preparation of TCR libraries, with unique molecular identifiers being used to normalize TCRbeta repertoire quantification. In-frame beta chains were kept once TCRdb had trimmed the public reads at Q25 with fastp and called clones with MiXCR. Rows matching on CDR3 protein sequence are summarized as one entry with the most common DNA and genes. The sample table shows 500,000 or so distinct CDR3 sequences, and 32% are seen once. The ten largest clones capture 2% to 3% of the sample. The trim is 3 bases for V and 3 bases for J, with a gap of 8 bases between the germline ends. CDR1 and CDR2 were assigned from the germline V gene as MGHDK and SYGVNS. Taken from cysteine to phenylalanine, the CDR3 has 13 residues. The retained sequence is limited to the CDR3, 39 bases, with the frame set at the first base.

A note on this clonotype: The target of this receptor is not known. Base quality data are lacking; no much larger clone is found one base away.

This material consisted of PBMCs from the stem cell graft donor, taken from the stem cell graft. The TCR was taken from a human donor who donated a stem cell graft to a child with aplastic anemia. The sequence is built from TRBV25-1 and TRBJ1-1, with no D gene named confidently. Here is the DNA: TGTGCCAGCAGTGATCCGTGGGACACTGAAGCTTTCTTT. Its translation reads: CASSDPWDTEAFF.